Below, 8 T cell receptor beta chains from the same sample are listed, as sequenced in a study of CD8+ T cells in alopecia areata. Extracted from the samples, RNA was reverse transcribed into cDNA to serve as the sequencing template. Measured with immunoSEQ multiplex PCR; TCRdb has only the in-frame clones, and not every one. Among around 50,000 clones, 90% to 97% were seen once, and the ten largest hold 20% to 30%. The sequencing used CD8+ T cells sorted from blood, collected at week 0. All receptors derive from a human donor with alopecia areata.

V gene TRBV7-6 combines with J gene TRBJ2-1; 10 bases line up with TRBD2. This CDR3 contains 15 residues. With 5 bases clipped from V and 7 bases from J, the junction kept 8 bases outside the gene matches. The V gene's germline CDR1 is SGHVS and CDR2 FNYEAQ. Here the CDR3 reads CASSPEAGGKNEQFF. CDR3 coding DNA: TGTGCCAGCAGCCCCGAAGCGGGGGGGAAAAATGAGCAGTTCTTC.

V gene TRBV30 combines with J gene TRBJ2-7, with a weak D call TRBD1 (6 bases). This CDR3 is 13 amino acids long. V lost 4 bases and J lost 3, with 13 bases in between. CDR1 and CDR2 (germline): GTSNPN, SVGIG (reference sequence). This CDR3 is CAWNTGTRYEQYF. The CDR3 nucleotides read TGTGCCTGGAACACAGGGACGCGCTACGAGCAGTACTTC.

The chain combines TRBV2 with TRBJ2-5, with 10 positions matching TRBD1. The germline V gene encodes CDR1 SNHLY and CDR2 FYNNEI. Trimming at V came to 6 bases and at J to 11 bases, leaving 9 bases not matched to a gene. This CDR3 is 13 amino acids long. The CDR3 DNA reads TGTGCCAGCAGGTTGGGGACAGGGGTTGAGCAGTACTTC. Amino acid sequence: CASRLGTGVEQYF.

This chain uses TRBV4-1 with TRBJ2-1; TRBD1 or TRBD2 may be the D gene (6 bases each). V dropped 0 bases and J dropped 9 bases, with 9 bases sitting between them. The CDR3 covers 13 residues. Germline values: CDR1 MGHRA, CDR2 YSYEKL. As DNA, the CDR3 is TGCGCCAGCAGCCAAGACAAGGGGGGTGAGCAGTTCTTC. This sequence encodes CASSQDKGGEQFF.

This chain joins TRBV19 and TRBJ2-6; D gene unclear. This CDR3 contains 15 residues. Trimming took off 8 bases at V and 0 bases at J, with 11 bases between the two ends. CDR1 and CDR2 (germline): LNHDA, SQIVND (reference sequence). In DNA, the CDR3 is TGTGCCAGTTCTTTCGCCGCCTCTGGGGCCAACGTCCTGACTTTC. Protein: CASSFAASGANVLTF.

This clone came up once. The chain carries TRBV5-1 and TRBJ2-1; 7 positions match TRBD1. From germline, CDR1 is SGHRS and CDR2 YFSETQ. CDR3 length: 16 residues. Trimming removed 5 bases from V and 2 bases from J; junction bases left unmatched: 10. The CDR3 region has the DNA TGCGCCAGCAGATTCTACAGGGGCCAAACCTACAATGAGCAGTTCTTC. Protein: CASRFYRGQTYNEQFF.

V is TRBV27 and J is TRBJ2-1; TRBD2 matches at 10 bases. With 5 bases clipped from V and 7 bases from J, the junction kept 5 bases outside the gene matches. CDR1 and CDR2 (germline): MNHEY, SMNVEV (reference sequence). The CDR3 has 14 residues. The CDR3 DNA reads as TGTGCCAGCAGTCCGAGGACTAGCGGTAATGAGCAGTTCTTC. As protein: CASSPRTSGNEQFF.

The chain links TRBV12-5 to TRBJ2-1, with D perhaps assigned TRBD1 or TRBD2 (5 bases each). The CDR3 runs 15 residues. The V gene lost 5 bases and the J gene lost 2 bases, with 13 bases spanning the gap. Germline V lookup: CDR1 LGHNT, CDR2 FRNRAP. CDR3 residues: CASGEERGTYNEQFF. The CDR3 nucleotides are TGTGCTAGTGGTGAGGAACGGGGCACCTACAATGAGCAGTTCTTC.